This passage covers 13 T cell receptor beta chains from one sample sequenced in a study of T cell responses to AZD1222 COVID-19 vaccine. Assay: immunoSEQ multiplex PCR; the TCRdb copy retains only in-frame clones and omits some. The sample contains 95,000 to 120,000 clones, 70% to 90% of which appear only once. The specimen was peripheral blood, collected on day 0 of AZD1222 vaccination. All receptors derive from an adult in good health.

This chain connects TRBV7-2 to TRBJ1-2; D unresolved. This CDR3 contains 12 residues. Trimming shortened V by 5 bases and J by 4 bases, and 8 bases separated the two germline ends. Germline V gene lookup returns CDR1 SGHTA and CDR2 FQGNSA. The DNA of the CDR3 is TGTGCCAGCAGCCCAACCGTCTATGGCTACACCTTC. Protein product: CASSPTVYGYTF.

This chain joins TRBV27 and TRBJ1-2; D gene ambiguous. This CDR3 contains 15 residues. Germline-derived CDR1 and CDR2 are MNHEY and SMNVEV (reference sequence). V lost 5 bases, J lost 2 bases, and 15 bases lay in between. The CDR3 spells CASSPLSTVNYGYTF. DNA for the CDR3: TGTGCCAGCAGTCCCCTATCCACAGTAAACTATGGCTACACCTTC.

The genes are TRBV6-2 or TRBV6-3 and TRBJ2-2, with unresolved D. CDR1 and CDR2 (germline): MNHEY, SVGEGT. Between the trimmed V and J ends, which lost 0 bases and 2 bases, there was a span of 10 bases. The CDR3 is 16 amino acids. DNA for the CDR3: TGTGCCAGCAGTTACTCGAGTGCTCTCAACACCGGGGAGCTGTTTTTT. It translates to CASSYSSALNTGELFF.

The V gene is TRBV3-1 (or the pseudogene TRBV3-2), the J gene TRBJ1-1; 10 bases are shared with TRBD1. Germline-derived CDR1 and CDR2 are LGHDT and YNNKEL (reference sequence). This CDR3 comprises 15 residues. V gave up 3 bases and J gave up 2 bases; unmatched junction bases: 3. CDR3: CASSQWTGGNTEAFF. CDR3 DNA: TGTGCCAGCAGCCAGTGGACAGGGGGTAACACTGAAGCTTTCTTT.

This sequence joins TRBV15 and TRBJ1-5; no definite D call. Germline V gene lookup returns CDR1 LNHNV and CDR2 YYDKDF (reference sequence). CDR3 length equals 17 residues. V dropped 0 bases and J dropped 0 bases, with 12 bases sitting between them. DNA of the CDR3: TGTGCCACCAGCAGAGAACCGGGCGCCGGTAGCAATCAGCCCCAGCATTTT. It translates to CATSREPGAGSNQPQHF.

The chain couples TRBV12-3 or TRBV12-4 to TRBJ1-6; unclear D gene. Trimming removed 7 bases from V and 8 bases from J, with 9 bases in between. This CDR3 is built from 12 residues. CDR3 DNA: TGTGCCAGCACTCTAAGGTATTCACCCCTCCACTTT. Translation gives CASTLRYSPLHF.

This clone was seen once. The chain recombines TRBV12-3 or TRBV12-4 with TRBJ1-5; D is perhaps TRBD1 (5 bases). The CDR3 runs 13 residues. V lost 6 bases and J 7 bases, leaving 13 bases between the germline ends. The CDR3 spells CASRPLGGQPQHF. CDR3 DNA: TGTGCCAGCAGACCTCTGGGGGGGCAGCCCCAGCATTTT.

The V gene is TRBV27, the J gene TRBJ2-7, with D possibly being TRBD1 (6 bases). Trimming took off 4 bases at V and 2 bases at J, with 18 bases between the two ends. Germline-derived CDR1 and CDR2 are MNHEY and SMNVEV (reference sequence). This CDR3 contains 16 residues. The CDR3 spells CASSYSTGLRPYEQYF. The CDR3 DNA sequence: TGTGCCAGCAGTTATTCGACAGGCCTGCGTCCCTACGAGCAGTACTTC.

V and J are TRBV7-8 and TRBJ1-5, with 7 bases aligning to TRBD1. CDR3 length: 15 residues. With V trimmed by 5 bases and J by 0 bases, 4 bases remained unmatched. Germline V gene sequence: CDR1 SGHVS, CDR2 FQNEAQ. CDR3 nucleotide sequence: TGTGCCAGCAGCATTTGGACAGGTAGCAATCAGCCCCAGCATTTT. It translates to CASSIWTGSNQPQHF. The complete variable domain, with remaining parts taken from reference TRBV7-8 and TRBJ1-5, reads GAGVSQSPRYKVAKRGQDVALRCDPISGHVSLFWYQQALGQGPEFLTYFQNEAQLDKSGLPSDRFFAERPEGSVSTLKIQRTQQEDSAVYLCASSIWTGSNQPQHFGDGTRLSIL.

The chain carries TRBV27 and TRBJ2-4, with TRBD1 matching 9 bases. The trim removed 4 bases at V and 3 bases at J, leaving 10 bases unmatched. In germline, CDR1 is MNHEY, CDR2 SMNVEV (reference sequence). This CDR3 has 17 amino acids. The CDR3: CASSSPWGTGNKNIQYF. In DNA form, the CDR3 reads TGTGCCAGCAGTTCCCCGTGGGGGACAGGGAACAAAAACATTCAGTACTTC.

This clone was seen just once. This rearrangement joins TRBV7-6 to TRBJ1-1, with D possibly matching TRBD1 (6 bases). The CDR3 sequence is 14 residues long. The germline CDR1 and CDR2 sequences are SGHVS and FNYEAQ. V lost 5 bases, J lost 4 bases, and 14 bases lay in between. CDR3 amino acids: CASSPRGSGTEAFF. The CDR3 bases are TGTGCCAGCAGCCCGAGGGGGTCGGGCACTGAAGCTTTCTTT.

The CDR3 bases are TGTGCCAGCAGCTCCACGGGGGGGCTTAGAAACATTCAGTACTTC. Its protein is CASSSTGGLRNIQYF. This rearrangement joins TRBV7-2 to TRBJ2-4, with 8 positions matching TRBD2. Germline CDR1 and CDR2: SGHTA and FQGNSA. The CDR3 sequence is 15 residues long. V dropped 4 bases and J dropped 6; count of bases not matched to a gene: 8.

Concerning this clone: At one end the junction does not follow the germline gene, possibly because of a read error. V gene TRBV28 combines with J gene TRBJ2-7; a possible D gene is TRBD2 (6 bases). This CDR3 comprises 11 residues. Germline lookup yields CDR1 MDHEN and CDR2 SYDVKM. CDR3 in amino acids: CASSLYGGPHF. Written as DNA, the CDR3 is TGTGCCAGCAGTTTATACGGGGGACCCCACTTC.